The present TCR beta chain was sequenced within a study of T-cell memory formation after mild COVID-19. CDR1 and CDR2 (germline): SGHRS, YFSETQ. The CDR3 loop spans 11 amino acids. Deletions cut 2 bases from V and 7 bases from J, with 4 bases between. TCRdb processed the 5' RACE reads anew with MiXCR; each CDR3 protein has one entry. The repertoire includes around 250,000 distinct CDR3 sequences, under 20% of them detected once, and 23% sits in the top ten. The clonotype was recovered from a man aged 18 to 35 who had mild COVID-19 (a few samples of this study predate the infection). Cell type and time point are not known. Sequencing was done on a sample of PBMCs or a T cell subset sorted from them (not recorded which). This sequence joins TRBV5-1 and TRBJ2-1, with D unresolved. CDR3: CASSFRNEQFF. The CDR3 coding sequence is TGCGCCAGCAGCTTCCGAAATGAGCAGTTCTTC. The full variable domain, completed using reference TRBV5-1 and TRBJ2-1, is KAGVTQTPRYLIKTRGQQVTLSCSPISGHRSVSWYQQTPGQGLQFLFEYFSETQRNKGNFPGRFSGRQFSNSRSEMNVSTLELGDSALYLCASSFRNEQFFGPGTRLTVL.